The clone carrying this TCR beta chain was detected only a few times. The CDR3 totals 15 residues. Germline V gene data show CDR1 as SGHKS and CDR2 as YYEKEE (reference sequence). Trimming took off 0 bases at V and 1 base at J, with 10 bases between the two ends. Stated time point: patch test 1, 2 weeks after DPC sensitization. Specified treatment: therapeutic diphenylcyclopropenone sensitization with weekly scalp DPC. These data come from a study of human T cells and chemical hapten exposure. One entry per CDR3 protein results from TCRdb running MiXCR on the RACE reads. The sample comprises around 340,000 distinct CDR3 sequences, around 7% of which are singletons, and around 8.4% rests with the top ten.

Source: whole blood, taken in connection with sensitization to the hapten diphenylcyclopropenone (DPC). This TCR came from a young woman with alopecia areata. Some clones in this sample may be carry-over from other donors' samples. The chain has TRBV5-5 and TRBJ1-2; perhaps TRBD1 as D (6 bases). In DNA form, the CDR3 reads TGTGCCAGCAGCTTGGACAGGGATGTTAACTATGGCTACACCTTC. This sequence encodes CASSLDRDVNYGYTF.